This T cell receptor (beta chain) was identified during a study of T cell changes during pregnancy in multiple sclerosis. Produced via immunoSEQ multiplex PCR; TCRdb's table is partial and in-frame only. The table shows around 95,000 clones, with around 92% occurring only once. Germline CDR1 is MNHEY and CDR2 is SMNVEV (reference sequence). The CDR3 is made up of 15 amino acids. Losses at the gene ends were 0 bases for V and 3 bases for J; bases not matched to a gene: 5. V and J are TRBV27 and TRBJ2-7; 7 bases fit TRBD2. The material sequenced was peripheral blood, taken after pregnancy. This receptor was identified in a female donor with multiple sclerosis, enrolled in a pregnancy study. The CDR3 DNA sequence: TGTGCCAGCAGTTTATCGATGGCGGGAGACTACGAGCAGTACTTC. Amino acids: CASSLSMAGDYEQYF.